A selection of T cell receptor beta chains follows, all from one sample in a study of immune characterization of retroperitoneal liposarcoma. TCRdb re-called the PCR reads with MiXCR, one entry per CDR3 protein. The table records 11,000 or so distinct CDR3 sequences, approximately 22% of them present only once. The sample consisted of blood. These receptors came from a female donor with retroperitoneal liposarcoma. Both conserved end residues are part of each CDR3. A D gene is named only where the DNA matches it firmly. A clone size is listed for some rows: how often the clone was seen (once, few, many), or a class if it is expanded.

J | V | size | D | DNA | CDR3
TRBJ2-7 | TRBV10-1 | once | NA | TGCGCCAGCAGTCAATCGGTTGGTAGTGACGAGCAGTACTTC | CASSQSVGSDEQYF
TRBJ1-1 | TRBV4-1 | few | TRBD1 | TGCGCCAGCAGCCAAGATAGGACAGGGATAGCGAGCACTGAAGCTTTCTTT | CASSQDRTGIASTEAFF
TRBJ1-1 | TRBV6-5 | NA | NA | TGTGCCAGCAGTTATAGGGGCCCGAACACTGAAGCTTTCTTT | CASSYRGPNTEAFF
TRBJ1-1 | TRBV5-5 | NA | NA | TGTGCCAGCAGCCCTAGGGAGGGGACGAACACTGAAGCTTTCTTT | CASSPREGTNTEAFF
TRBJ1-4 | TRBV12-3/TRBV12-4 | many | NA | TGTGCCAGCAGTTTAGAACAGGGAGGCGAAAAACTGTTTTTT | CASSLEQGGEKLFF
TRBJ2-5 | TRBV6-1 | medium-sized | TRBD2 | TGTGCCAGCAGGGCAAAAAGAGCGGGAGGAGAGACCCAGTACTTC | CASRAKRAGGETQYF
TRBJ2-7 | TRBV6-1 | many | TRBD2 | TGTGCCAGCCGGGCGGGACTAGTCCTCTACAATGAGCAGTACTTC | CASRAGLVLYNEQYF
TRBJ2-7 | TRBV12-3/TRBV12-4 | many | TRBD2 | TGTGCCAGCAGTAGGACTAGCGGGAGTCCTCGCGAGCAGTACTTC | CASSRTSGSPREQYF
TRBJ2-5 | TRBV6-1 | many | NA | TGTGCCAGCAGGGAGGGCCAAGCAACCTTCGGGCAGTACTTC | CASREGQATFGQYF
TRBJ2-3 | TRBV10-3 | many | NA | TGTGCCACCACTACTACAAAGGGGGAATACACAGATACGCAGTATTTT | CATTTTKGEYTDTQYF
TRBJ1-2 | TRBV7-3 | NA | NA | TGTGCCAGCAGCTCAGGACACGGAGATGGCTACACCTTC | CASSSGHGDGYTF
TRBJ2-2 | TRBV27 | few | NA | TGTGCCAGCAGTCCGTACACCGGGGAGCTGTTTTTT | CASSPYTGELFF
TRBJ2-6 | TRBV12-3/TRBV12-4 | NA | TRBD2 | TGTGCCAGCAGTCCTACTCTAGCGGCCTTCAACGTCCTGACTTTC | CASSPTLAAFNVLTF
TRBJ2-7 | TRBV7-6 | NA | TRBD1 | TGTGCCAGCAGCTCAGGGATAGGACAGGGGCAATACGAGCAGTACTTC | CASSSGIGQGQYEQYF
TRBJ2-1 | TRBV29-1 | NA | NA | TGCAGCGCCCGACCGACAAATTACAATGAGCAGTTCTTC | CSARPTNYNEQFF
TRBJ2-1 | TRBV6-5 | few | NA | TGTGCCAGCAGTTACTCTACAGGGAAATACAATGAGCAGTTCTTC | CASSYSTGKYNEQFF
TRBJ2-5 | TRBV4-1 | NA | TRBD1 | TGCGCCAGCAGCCAGACACCGACAGGGGGCTCTCTCGAGACCCAGTACTTC | CASSQTPTGGSLETQYF
TRBJ1-6 | TRBV28 | NA | TRBD1 | TGTGCCAGCAGTTTATTGGCGGGACAGTATAATTCACCCCTCCACTTT | CASSLLAGQYNSPLHF
TRBJ2-1 | TRBV5-5 | once | NA | TGTGCCAGCAGCTCTTTTACTAGCACTGAGCAGTTCTTC | CASSSFTSTEQFF
TRBJ2-7 | TRBV6-5 | few | NA | TGTGCCAGCAGCTCCCCCGAACTAGTGACGGCCTACGAGCAGTACTTC | CASSSPELVTAYEQYF
TRBJ2-1 | TRBV6-1 | NA | TRBD2 | TGTGCCAGCAGTGAAAGGGGGACTAGCGGAAGAAATGAGCAGTTCTTC | CASSERGTSGRNEQFF
TRBJ2-7 | TRBV12-3/TRBV12-4 | many | TRBD2 | TGTGCCAGCAGCCCCGGGTCTAGCGGGAGCTCCTACAATGAGCAGTACTTC | CASSPGSSGSSYNEQYF
TRBJ1-1 | TRBV12-3/TRBV12-4 | few | NA | TGTGCCAGCAACAGCCGGAACACTGAAGCTTTCTTT | CASNSRNTEAFF
TRBJ2-3 | TRBV24-1 | NA | TRBD1 | TGTGCCACCGGTCGGACAGGGAGCACAGATACGCAGTATTTT | CATGRTGSTDTQYF
TRBJ2-7 | TRBV6-6 | NA | TRBD1 | TGTGCCAGCATTAGGGTCCCGGGACAGGGGGCCTACGAGCAGTACTTC | CASIRVPGQGAYEQYF
TRBJ2-1 | TRBV24-1 | NA | TRBD2 | TGTGCCACCAGTGATTCACGACTAGCGGGACTGAATGAGCAGTTCTTC | CATSDSRLAGLNEQFF
TRBJ1-1 | TRBV29-1 | NA | NA | TGCAGCGTTGGGTCTGGGGGGATACTGGAGGCAGCTTTCTTT | CSVGSGGILEAAFF
TRBJ1-6 | TRBV6-1 | NA | TRBD1 | TGTGCCAGCAGTGAAGGACAGGGAGCGTATTCACCCCTCCACTTT | CASSEGQGAYSPLHF
TRBJ2-5 | TRBV5-4 | many | NA | TGTGCCAGCTCATTGGCGAGGTCCCAAGAGACCCAGTACTTC | CASSLARSQETQYF
TRBJ2-7 | TRBV6-6 | many | TRBD1 | TGTGCCAGCAGTAGGGACAGGGTTGGACTGGACGAGCAGTACTTC | CASSRDRVGLDEQYF
TRBJ2-3 | TRBV15 | many | NA | TGTGCCACCAGCAGAGGGAGGGGCGGGGGCACAGATACGCAGTATTTT | CATSRGRGGGTDTQYF
TRBJ2-7 | TRBV11-2 | many | NA | TGTGCCAGCAGCCACGTCGGGGTATCCTACGAGCAGTACTTC | CASSHVGVSYEQYF
TRBJ2-5 | TRBV12-3/TRBV12-4 | medium-sized | TRBD2 | TGTGCCAGCAGGACTAGCGGGATTTTAATTTCGGGCGAGACCCAGTACTTC | CASRTSGILISGETQYF
TRBJ2-1 | TRBV27 | large | NA | TGTGCCAGCAGTTATTCCGACAGGCCGACCTACAATGAGCAGTTCTTC | CASSYSDRPTYNEQFF
TRBJ2-7 | TRBV10-1 | medium-sized | TRBD2 | TGCGCCAGCACTGCCCCGACTAGCGGGAGGGCCCCCTACGAGCAGTACTTC | CASTAPTSGRAPYEQYF
TRBJ2-1 | TRBV25-1 | medium-sized | TRBD2 | TGTGCCAGCAGTACACTAGCGGGAGCAAGGGATGAGCAGTTCTTC | CASSTLAGARDEQFF
TRBJ2-2 | TRBV28 | NA | NA | TGTGCCAGCAGTTTGGGAGCAGAGAGGGAGCTGTTTTTT | CASSLGAERELFF
TRBJ1-1 | TRBV6-1 | NA | NA | TGTGCCGTTCATACGGGCAGTTTGAACACTGAAGCTTTCTTT | CAVHTGSLNTEAFF
TRBJ2-1 | TRBV6-1 | medium-sized | TRBD2 | TGTGCCAGCAGTGAAGAAGGCCCGGGACTAGCGGGAGTTGACAATGAGCAGTTCTTC | CASSEEGPGLAGVDNEQFF
TRBJ2-3 | TRBV6-1 | many | NA | TGTGCCAGCACGGAAGGGGTCGGTAGCACAGATACGCAGTATTTT | CASTEGVGSTDTQYF
TRBJ2-3 | TRBV7-2 | NA | NA | TGTGCCAGCAGCCCCTTTTGGGGATCCGGCACAGATACGCAGTATTTT | CASSPFWGSGTDTQYF